This T cell receptor beta chain stems from a study of T cell responses to AZD1222 COVID-19 vaccine. The V gene end was trimmed by 3 bases and the J gene end by 5 bases; junction bases not matched to a gene: 7. From germline, CDR1 is SGHNT and CDR2 YYREEE (reference sequence). The CDR3 spans 15 residues. The assay was immunoSEQ multiplex PCR, and TCRdb's table has in-frame clones only and misses some. The repertoire includes 99,000 or so clones, 88% of them detected once, and more than 6.5% sits in the top ten. The source was peripheral blood, collected on day 0 of AZD1222 vaccination. This receptor was identified in an adult in good health. The J gene is TRBJ2-1, the V gene TRBV5-4; 8 positions match TRBD2. The CDR3 bases are TGTGCCAGCAGCTGGAGCGGGAGATTGAACAATGAGCAGTTCTTC. Translated: CASSWSGRLNNEQFF. The variable domain in full, completed from reference TRBV5-4 and TRBJ2-1, reads ETGVTQSPTHLIKTRGQQVTLRCSSQSGHNTVSWYQQALGQGPQFIFQYYREEENGRGNFPPRFSGLQFPNYSSELNVNALELDDSALYLCASSWSGRLNNEQFFGPGTRLTVL.